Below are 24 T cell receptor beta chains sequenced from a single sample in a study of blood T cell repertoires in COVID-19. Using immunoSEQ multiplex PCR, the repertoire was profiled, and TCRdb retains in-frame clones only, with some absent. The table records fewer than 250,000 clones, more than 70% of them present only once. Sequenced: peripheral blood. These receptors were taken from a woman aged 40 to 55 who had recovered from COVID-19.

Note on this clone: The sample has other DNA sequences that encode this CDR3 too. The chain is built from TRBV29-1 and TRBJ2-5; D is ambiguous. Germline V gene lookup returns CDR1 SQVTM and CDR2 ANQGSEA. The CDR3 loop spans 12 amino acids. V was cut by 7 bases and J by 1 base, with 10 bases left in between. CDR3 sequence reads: CSGERGQETQYF. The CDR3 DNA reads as TGCAGCGGCGAGCGAGGCCAAGAGACCCAGTACTTC.

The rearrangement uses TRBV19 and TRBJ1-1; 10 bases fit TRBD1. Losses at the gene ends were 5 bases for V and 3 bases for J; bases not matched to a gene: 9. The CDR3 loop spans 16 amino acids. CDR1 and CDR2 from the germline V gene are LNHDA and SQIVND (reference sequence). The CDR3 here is CASSARQGAGDTEAFF. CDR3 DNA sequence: TGTGCCAGTAGTGCCCGACAGGGGGCGGGGGACACTGAAGCTTTCTTT.

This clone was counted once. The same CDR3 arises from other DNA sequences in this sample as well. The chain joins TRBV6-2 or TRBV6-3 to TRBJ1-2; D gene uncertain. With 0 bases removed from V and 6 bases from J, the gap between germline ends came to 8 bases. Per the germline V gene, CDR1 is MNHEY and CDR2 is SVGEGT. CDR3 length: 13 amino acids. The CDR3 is CASSYSTGNGYTF. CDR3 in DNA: TGTGCCAGCAGTTACTCGACGGGGAATGGCTACACCTTC.

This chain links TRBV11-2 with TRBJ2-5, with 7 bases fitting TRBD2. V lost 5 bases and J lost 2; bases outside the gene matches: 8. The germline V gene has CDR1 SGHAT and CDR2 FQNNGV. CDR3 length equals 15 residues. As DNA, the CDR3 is TGTGCCAGCAGCGCCCATCTAGCGGAACAAGAGACCCAGTACTTC. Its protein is CASSAHLAEQETQYF.

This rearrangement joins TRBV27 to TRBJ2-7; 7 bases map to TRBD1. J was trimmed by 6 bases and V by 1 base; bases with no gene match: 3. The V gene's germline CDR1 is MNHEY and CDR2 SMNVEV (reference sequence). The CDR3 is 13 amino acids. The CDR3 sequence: CASSLWDRGEQYF. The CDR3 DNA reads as TGTGCCAGCAGTTTATGGGACAGAGGCGAGCAGTACTTC.

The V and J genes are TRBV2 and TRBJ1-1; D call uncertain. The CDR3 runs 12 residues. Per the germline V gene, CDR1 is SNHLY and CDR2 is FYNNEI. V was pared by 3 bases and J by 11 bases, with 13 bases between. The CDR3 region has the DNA TGTGCCAGCAGTGATAGTGTCTTCGAGGCTTTCTTT. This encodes CASSDSVFEAFF.

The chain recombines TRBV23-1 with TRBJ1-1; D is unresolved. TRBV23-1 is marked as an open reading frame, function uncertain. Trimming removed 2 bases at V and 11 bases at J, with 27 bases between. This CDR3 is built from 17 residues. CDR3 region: CASSQHSRTHSWDTAFF. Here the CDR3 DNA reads TGCGCCAGCAGTCAACATTCCAGGACTCACTCGTGGGATACGGCTTTCTTT.

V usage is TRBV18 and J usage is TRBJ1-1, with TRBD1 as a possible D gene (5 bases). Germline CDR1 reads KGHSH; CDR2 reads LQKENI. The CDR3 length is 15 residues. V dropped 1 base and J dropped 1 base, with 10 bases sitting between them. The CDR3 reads CASSPLGRSNTEAFF. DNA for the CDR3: TGTGCCAGCTCACCACTGGGGCGGTCGAACACTGAAGCTTTCTTT.

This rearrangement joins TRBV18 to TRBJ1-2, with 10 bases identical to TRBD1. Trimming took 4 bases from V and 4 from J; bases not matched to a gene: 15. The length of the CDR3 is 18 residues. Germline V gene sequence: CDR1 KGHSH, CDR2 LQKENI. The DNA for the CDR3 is TGTGCCAGCTCACGAACTGGGACAGGGGAACCCCCAATCTATGGCTACACCTTC. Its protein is CASSRTGTGEPPIYGYTF.

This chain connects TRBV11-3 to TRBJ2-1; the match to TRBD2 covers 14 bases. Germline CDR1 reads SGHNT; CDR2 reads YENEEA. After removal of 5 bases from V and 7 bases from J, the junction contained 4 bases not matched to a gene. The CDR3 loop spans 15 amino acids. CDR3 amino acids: CASSQTSGRGNEQFF. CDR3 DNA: TGTGCCAGCAGCCAGACTAGCGGGAGGGGTAATGAGCAGTTCTTC.

The DNA for the CDR3 is TGTGCCAGCAGCGCGACAGGGTTCCCCTACGAGCAGTACTTC. Its protein is CASSATGFPYEQYF. V usage is TRBV9 and J usage is TRBJ2-7; TRBD1 aligns across 7 bases. The trim removed 3 bases at V and 2 bases at J, leaving 5 bases unmatched. This CDR3 comprises 14 residues. The germline V gene has CDR1 SGDLS and CDR2 YYNGEE.

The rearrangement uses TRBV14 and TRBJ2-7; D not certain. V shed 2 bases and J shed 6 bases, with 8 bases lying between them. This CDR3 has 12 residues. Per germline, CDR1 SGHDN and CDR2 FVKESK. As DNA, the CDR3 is TGTGCCAGCAGCCAACTGGTCGGCGAGCAGTACTTC. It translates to CASSQLVGEQYF. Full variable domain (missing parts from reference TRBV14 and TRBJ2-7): EAGVTQFPSHSVIEKGQTVTLRCDPISGHDNLYWYRRVMGKEIKFLLHFVKESKQDESGMPNNRFLAERTGGTYSTLKVQPAELEDSGVYFCASSQLVGEQYFGPGTRLTVT.

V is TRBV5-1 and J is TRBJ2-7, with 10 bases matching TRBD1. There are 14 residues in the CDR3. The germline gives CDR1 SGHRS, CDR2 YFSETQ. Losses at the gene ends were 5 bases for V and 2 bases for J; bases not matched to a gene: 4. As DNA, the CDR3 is TGCGCCAGCAGTACCGGGACAGGGGCCTACGAGCAGTACTTC. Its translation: CASSTGTGAYEQYF. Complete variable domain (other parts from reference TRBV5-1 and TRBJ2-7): KAGVTQTPRYLIKTRGQQVTLSCSPISGHRSVSWYQQTPGQGLQFLFEYFSETQRNKGNFPGRFSGRQFSNSRSEMNVSTLELGDSALYLCASSTGTGAYEQYFGPGTRLTVT.

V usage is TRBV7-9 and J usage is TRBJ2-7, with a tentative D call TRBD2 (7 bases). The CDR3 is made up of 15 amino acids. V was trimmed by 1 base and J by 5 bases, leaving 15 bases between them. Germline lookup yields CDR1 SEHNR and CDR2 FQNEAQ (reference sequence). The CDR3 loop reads CASSLGGGARDEQYF. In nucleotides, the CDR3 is TGTGCCAGCAGCTTAGGCGGGGGCGCGCGTGACGAGCAGTACTTC.

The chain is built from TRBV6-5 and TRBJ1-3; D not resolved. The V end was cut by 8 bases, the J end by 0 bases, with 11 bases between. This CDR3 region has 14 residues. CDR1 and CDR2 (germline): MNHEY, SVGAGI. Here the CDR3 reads CASGETFSGNTIYF. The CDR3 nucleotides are TGTGCCAGCGGGGAGACGTTCTCTGGAAACACCATATATTTT.

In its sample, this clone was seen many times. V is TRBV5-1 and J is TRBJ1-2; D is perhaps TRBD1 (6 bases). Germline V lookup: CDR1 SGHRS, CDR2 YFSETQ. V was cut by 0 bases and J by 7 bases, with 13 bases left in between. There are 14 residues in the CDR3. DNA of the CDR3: TGCGCCAGCAGCTTGGATCTGGGGGCAGGTGGCTACACCTTC. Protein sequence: CASSLDLGAGGYTF.

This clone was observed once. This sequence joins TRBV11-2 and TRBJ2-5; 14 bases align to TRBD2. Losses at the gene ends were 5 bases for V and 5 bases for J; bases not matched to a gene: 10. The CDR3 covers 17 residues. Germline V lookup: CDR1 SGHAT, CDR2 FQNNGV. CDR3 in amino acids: CASSPRLAGGPRETQYF. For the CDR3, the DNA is TGTGCCAGCAGCCCGAGACTAGCGGGAGGGCCAAGGGAGACCCAGTACTTC.

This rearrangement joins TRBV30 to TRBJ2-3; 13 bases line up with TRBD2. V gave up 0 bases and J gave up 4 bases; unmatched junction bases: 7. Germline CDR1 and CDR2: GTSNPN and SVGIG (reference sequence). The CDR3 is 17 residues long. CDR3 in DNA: TGTGCCTGGAGTGTACTGTGGACTAGCGGGAGTCCAGATACGCAGTATTTT. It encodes CAWSVLWTSGSPDTQYF.

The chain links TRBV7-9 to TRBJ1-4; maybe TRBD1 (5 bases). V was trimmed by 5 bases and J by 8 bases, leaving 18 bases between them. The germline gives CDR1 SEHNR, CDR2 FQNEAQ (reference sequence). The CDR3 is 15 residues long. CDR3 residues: CASSKVGEGHEKLFF. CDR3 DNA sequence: TGTGCCAGCAGCAAAGTGGGGGAGGGCCACGAAAAACTGTTTTTT.

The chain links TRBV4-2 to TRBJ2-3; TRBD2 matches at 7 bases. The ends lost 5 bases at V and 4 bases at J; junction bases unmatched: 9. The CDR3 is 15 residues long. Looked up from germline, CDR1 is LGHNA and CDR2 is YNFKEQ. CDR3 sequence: CASSKPGGTADTQYF. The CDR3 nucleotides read TGTGCCAGCAGCAAGCCGGGAGGAACGGCAGATACGCAGTATTTT.

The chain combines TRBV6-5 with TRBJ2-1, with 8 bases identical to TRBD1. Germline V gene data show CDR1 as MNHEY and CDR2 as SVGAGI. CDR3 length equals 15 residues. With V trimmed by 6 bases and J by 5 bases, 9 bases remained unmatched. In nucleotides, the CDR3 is TGTGCCAGCAGAAAGGCCGGGACAGGACACAATGAGCAGTTCTTC. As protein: CASRKAGTGHNEQFF.

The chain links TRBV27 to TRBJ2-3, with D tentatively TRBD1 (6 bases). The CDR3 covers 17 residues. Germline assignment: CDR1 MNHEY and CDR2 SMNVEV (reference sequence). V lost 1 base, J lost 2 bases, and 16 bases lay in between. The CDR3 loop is CASSLYLWGRPTDTQYF. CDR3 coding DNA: TGTGCCAGCAGTTTATATCTCTGGGGGCGCCCCACAGATACGCAGTATTTT.

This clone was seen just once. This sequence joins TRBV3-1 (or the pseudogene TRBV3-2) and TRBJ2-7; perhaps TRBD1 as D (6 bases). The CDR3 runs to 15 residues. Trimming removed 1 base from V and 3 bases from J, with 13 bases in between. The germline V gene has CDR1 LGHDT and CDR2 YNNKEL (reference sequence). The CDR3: CASSQGTELLYEQYF. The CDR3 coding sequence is TGTGCCAGCAGCCAAGGGACAGAACTACTCTACGAGCAGTACTTC.

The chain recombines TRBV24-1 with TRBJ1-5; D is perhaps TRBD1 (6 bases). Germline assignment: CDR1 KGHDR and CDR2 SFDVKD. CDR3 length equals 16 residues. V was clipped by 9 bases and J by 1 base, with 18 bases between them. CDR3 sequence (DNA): TGTGCCACCCAACCCTCGGACAGAAACAGCAATCAGCCCCAGCATTTT. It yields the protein CATQPSDRNSNQPQHF.